This TCR beta chain stems from a study of T cells in women clearing cervical HPV infection. Findings and caveats of the study: T-cell numbers per sample were unknown and may explain richness differences. CIN3+ cases had significantly higher TCR richness than controls; evenness did not differ.

Germline V gene sequence: CDR1 SGHTA, CDR2 FQGNSA. V lost 2 bases, J lost 5 bases, and 5 bases stayed unmatched. The length of the CDR3 is 15 residues. Produced via immunoSEQ multiplex PCR; TCRdb's table is partial and in-frame only. Recorded here are approximately 35,000 clones; the top ten clones represent about 7.2%. On this clone itself: Its antigen is currently unknown. The read is 3 residues too short to cover the CDR3 end, so that end is filled in from the germline J gene.

The chain recombines TRBV7-2 with TRBJ2-2; 7 nucleotides align to TRBD1. The sequencing input was blood buffy coat. This clonotype was sampled from a woman between 18 and 75 years old with a cervical HPV16 infection that either progressed to CIN3+ or cleared (not recorded which). The CDR3 region is CASSLRQGGTGELFF. The covered CDR3 bases are TGTGCCAGCAGCTTACGACAGGGTGGGACCGGGGAG.